A selection of T cell receptor beta chains follows, all from one sample in a study of cytomegalovirus exposure and HLA in healthy donors. The repertoire was sequenced with immunoSEQ multiplex PCR; TCRdb's copy has only in-frame clones and lacks some. Of about 160,000 clones in the sample, 85% to 90% were seen once. The specimen was PBMCs. The receptors come from a man younger than 35 in good health and CMV-seronegative. Each CDR3 is given with its conserved first and last residue. The D gene is left open where the match is weak. For some rows the clone size is stated as once, few or many, or as a class when expanded; others skip it.

d_gene | j_gene | abundance | v_gene | CDR3nt | CDR3aa
TRBD1 | TRBJ1-2 | . | TRBV6-5 | TGTGCCAGTGGAACCGGGACAGGGTTGGGCTATGGCTACACCTTC | CASGTGTGLGYGYTF
TRBD1 | TRBJ1-2 | . | TRBV28 | TGTGCCAGCAGCTCCGGGACAGGGAATGGCTACACCTTC | CASSSGTGNGYTF
TRBD2 | TRBJ2-2 | . | TRBV7-7 | TGTGCTAGCAGCTTAGCGCCAGGGAGGGCCGGCGGGGAGCTGTTTTTT | CASSLAPGRAGGELFF
TRBD1 | TRBJ2-3 | . | TRBV6-6 | TGTGCCAGCAGCGCCGGACAGGGGGAGCAAGATACGCAGTATTTT | CASSAGQGEQDTQYF
TRBD1 | TRBJ2-3 | . | TRBV25-1 | TGTGCCAGCAGTGGCGGGACAGGGGGCGCTAGGACCGATACGCAGTATTTT | CASSGGTGGARTDTQYF
TRBD2 | TRBJ2-2 | once | TRBV6-1 | TGTGCCAGCGGGTTAGCGGGGGTCAACACCGGGGAGCTGTTTTTT | CASGLAGVNTGELFF
. | TRBJ2-3 | . | TRBV18 | TGTGCCAGCTCACCCCGGGAAAGCACAGATACGCAGTATTTT | CASSPRESTDTQYF
. | TRBJ2-7 | . | TRBV7-2 | TGTGCCAGCAGCCCGGACAGAGCCATGGTCTACGAGCAGTACTTC | CASSPDRAMVYEQYF
TRBD1 | TRBJ2-5 | . | TRBV7-9 | TGTGCCAGCACCGATACCGGACAGGAAGAGACCCAGTACTTC | CASTDTGQEETQYF
. | TRBJ1-5 | few | TRBV19 | TGTGCCAGTAGTTCAATACAGGGAGACATACAGCCCCAGCATTTT | CASSSIQGDIQPQHF
TRBD2 | TRBJ2-1 | . | TRBV11-3 | TGTGCCAGCAGCCTGATAAGCGGGAGTAGGAATGAGCAGTTCTTC | CASSLISGSRNEQFF
. | TRBJ2-5 | once | TRBV7-9 | TGTGCCAGCACCGCCGGGACACCGTGGGAGACCCAGTACTTC | CASTAGTPWETQYF
. | TRBJ2-7 | . | TRBV6-5 | TGTGCCAGCAGTTACTCTGCCTCTACCTACGAGCAGTACTTC | CASSYSASTYEQYF
. | TRBJ1-2 | once | TRBV28 | TGTGCCAGCAGTTCGCGACAGGCTCATGGCTACACCTTC | CASSSRQAHGYTF
. | TRBJ1-1 | . | TRBV10-3 | TGTGCCATCAGTGACCCTGCGAAGAATAACACTGAAGCTTTCTTT | CAISDPAKNNTEAFF
. | TRBJ2-7 | . | TRBV4-2 | TGTGCCAGCAGCCAAGAGGACCGGGAAGAGCAGTACTTC | CASSQEDREEQYF
TRBD2 | TRBJ2-3 | . | TRBV10-2 | TGCGCCAGCACCTTAGCGGGGAGTACAGATACGCAGTATTTT | CASTLAGSTDTQYF
. | TRBJ1-5 | . | TRBV28 | TGTGCCAGCAGCACCACAGGGTTAGGTGATCAGCCCCAGCATTTT | CASSTTGLGDQPQHF
. | TRBJ1-2 | . | TRBV6-5 | TGTGCCAGCAGATCTGACGGGGGGGGCTACACCTTC | CASRSDGGGYTF
TRBD2 | TRBJ2-3 | . | TRBV27 | TGTGCCAGCAGTTTTCGGGAACGTCTAGCGGGAACTAGCACAGATACGCAGTATTTT | CASSFRERLAGTSTDTQYF
TRBD1 | TRBJ1-5 | . | TRBV27 | TGTGCCAGCAGTTTTACTAGGGGGCAGAATCAGCCCCAGCATTTT | CASSFTRGQNQPQHF
. | TRBJ1-2 | . | TRBV6-5 | TGTGCCAGCAGTTACTCGCGGGGAGACTATGGCTACACCTTC | CASSYSRGDYGYTF
. | TRBJ2-7 | . | TRBV6-5 | TGTGCCAGCAGTTTAGGACAGCCCTACAGGGAGCAGTACTTC | CASSLGQPYREQYF
. | TRBJ2-1 | . | TRBV7-9 | TGTGCCAGCAGCTTAATCGTCTCTAGGGAGCAGTTCTTC | CASSLIVSREQFF
TRBD2 | TRBJ2-1 | . | TRBV5-4 | TGTGCCAGCAGCTTGGATAGCGGGAGGAACAATGAGCAGTTCTTC | CASSLDSGRNNEQFF
TRBD1 | TRBJ1-2 | . | TRBV5-1 | TGCGCCAGCAGCCAGGACAGGGGCTATGGCTACACCTTC | CASSQDRGYGYTF
TRBD1 | TRBJ1-2 | . | TRBV19 | TGTGCCAGTATTCACGGGGACAGGAGCGGTGGCTACACCTTC | CASIHGDRSGGYTF
. | TRBJ1-5 | . | TRBV6-1 | TGTGCCAGCAGTGAACCCCGCAGTTGGCAGGAGCCCCAGCATTTT | CASSEPRSWQEPQHF
TRBD1 | TRBJ1-1 | . | TRBV30 | TGTGCCTGGAGACTTGCGGGGACAGGGGCGCCGGGTACTGAAGCTTTCTTT | CAWRLAGTGAPGTEAFF
TRBD1 | TRBJ2-7 | . | TRBV6-5 | TGTGCCAGCAGTTACTCGGGACAGGGGGCAGACGAGCAGTACTTC | CASSYSGQGADEQYF
TRBD1 | TRBJ2-5 | . | TRBV7-2 | TGTGCCAGCAGCTTAGCTGCGGGACAGGGTGAGACCCAGTACTTC | CASSLAAGQGETQYF
. | TRBJ1-4 | . | TRBV2 | TGTGCCAGCAAAGACGACCGTTTACCAGGGGCAACTAATGAAAAACTGTTTTTT | CASKDDRLPGATNEKLFF